One T cell receptor beta chain is described in this entry. Its matching antigen is unknown. These data are taken from a study of shared clonotypes between healthy human individuals. Findings and limits, study-wide: In a few donors, approximately 5% of naive CD4 clonotypes appeared in common.

Deletions cut 6 bases from V and 8 bases from J, with 13 bases between. This CDR3 spans 12 amino acids. Germline loops: CDR1 SQVTM, CDR2 ANQGSEA. Donors, without exception, were Caucasian adults residing in Nashville, Tennessee. Genomic DNA of each subset was evenly split across several immunoSEQ plates. Source study methods: For the immunoSEQ data, sequences were junction-only without quality scores, so filtering differed. Sequencing used immunoSEQ multiplex PCR; TCRdb keeps in-frame clones, though not all of them. V and J calls and clone size follow that table, whereas D and trimming were derived from the DNA. The repertoire has about 2.3 million clones, 80% to 95% of them found once; the top ten carry 0.39%.

The receptor comes from a young man in good health. Some clones in this sample may be carry-over from other donors' samples. The source material was naive CD4+ T cells from PBMCs. As to subset: CD45RA+ positively selected. V and J are TRBV29-1 and TRBJ1-4; D uncertain. The CDR3 DNA sequence: TGCAGCGTCGTGGACGGCCGAGAAAAACTGTTTTTT. Residues: CSVVDGREKLFF.